One and the same sample provided the 21 T cell receptor beta chains below, sequenced in a study of blood T cells in healthy people across ages. Combining a sample-barcoded 5' primer with a J-beta primer mix, a second PCR ran for roughly 7 to 11 cycles. TCRdb reanalysed the 5' RACE reads using MiXCR and keeps one entry per CDR3 protein. Counted here are approximately 800,000 distinct CDR3 sequences, roughly 46% occurring once; the ten biggest clones make up about a sixth. Material for sequencing was blood. These TCRs come from a man at least 80 years old in good health.

The chain uses TRBV29-1 and TRBJ2-7, with D possibly being TRBD2 (5 bases). V lost 6 bases to trimming and J lost 0 bases, with 12 bases between them. The V gene's germline CDR1 is SQVTM and CDR2 ANQGSEA. CDR3 length equals 13 residues. The CDR3 DNA reads TGCAGCGTCTACAGCGGCAACTCCTACGAGCAGTACTTC. Translating gives CSVYSGNSYEQYF.

V and J are TRBV6-5 and TRBJ1-2; 12 bases map to TRBD1. With 6 bases clipped from V and 5 bases from J, the junction kept 7 bases outside the gene matches. CDR1 and CDR2 from the germline V gene are MNHEY and SVGAGI. The CDR3 is 15 residues long. CDR3 in amino acids: CASRRGQGAEYGYTF. The CDR3 DNA follows: TGTGCCAGCAGACGGGGACAGGGGGCAGAGTATGGCTACACCTTC.

This chain connects TRBV7-2 to TRBJ2-1; a weak D match, TRBD2 (5 bases). This CDR3 region has 18 residues. In germline, CDR1 is SGHTA, CDR2 FQGNSA. V was cut by 1 base and J by 10 bases, with 26 bases left in between. As DNA, the CDR3 is TGTGCCAGCAGCTTAGTCCGGGAAACCAAAGCCAGCTCCTACGAGCAGTTCTTC. Amino acid sequence: CASSLVRETKASSYEQFF.

This clonotype was observed a handful of times. The chain recombines TRBV7-2 with TRBJ2-1; 11 bases line up with TRBD2. This CDR3 comprises 16 residues. Per germline, CDR1 SGHTA and CDR2 FQGNSA. V lost 5 bases and J lost 10; bases outside the gene matches: 13. This CDR3 is CASSPHLLAGGLEQFF. The CDR3 DNA reads as TGTGCCAGCAGCCCCCACCTGCTAGCGGGAGGATTGGAGCAGTTCTTC.

V and J are TRBV7-2 and TRBJ2-5, with TRBD2 identical over 7 bases. The CDR3 has 15 residues. The trim removed 8 bases at V and 4 bases at J, leaving 13 bases unmatched. The V gene's germline CDR1 is SGHTA and CDR2 FQGNSA. The CDR3 coding sequence is TGTGCCAGCTCCCGACTAGCCTCCCGGGGAGAGACCCAGTACTTC. Protein product: CASSRLASRGETQYF.

This clonotype was counted between two and nine times. V is TRBV2 and J is TRBJ2-7; D may be TRBD2 (6 bases). V shed 0 bases and J shed 3 bases, with 9 bases lying between them. Looked up from germline, CDR1 is SNHLY and CDR2 is FYNNEI. The CDR3 runs to 14 residues. Here the CDR3 DNA reads TGTGCCAGCAGTGAAGCGGCGGGGCACTACGAGCAGTACTTC. Protein sequence: CASSEAAGHYEQYF.

This clonotype has just a few counts. The gene calls are TRBV27 and TRBJ2-7, with D maybe TRBD1 (6 bases). Trimming took off 7 bases at V and 0 bases at J, with 10 bases between the two ends. CDR1 and CDR2 (germline): MNHEY, SMNVEV (reference sequence). CDR3 length: 13 amino acids. The CDR3 spells CASKDRSSYEQYF. CDR3 in DNA: TGTGCCAGCAAAGACAGGTCCTCCTACGAGCAGTACTTC.

The sample holds many counts of this clonotype. The V and J genes are TRBV25-1 and TRBJ2-4; TRBD1 might be the D (6 bases). CDR3 length equals 13 residues. The germline V gene encodes CDR1 MGHDK and CDR2 SYGVNS. The ends were cut back, 5 bases at V and 7 bases at J, with 12 bases in the middle. The CDR3 DNA reads TGTGCCAGCAGTCAACAGGGAATGAACATTCAGTACTTC. Its protein product is CASSQQGMNIQYF.

The chain links TRBV20-1 to TRBJ2-5; 9 nucleotides align to TRBD2. CDR1 DFQATT and CDR2 SNEGSKA come from the germline V gene (reference sequence). The V gene end was trimmed by 1 base and the J gene end by 11 bases; junction bases not matched to a gene: 17. This CDR3 has 16 residues. The CDR3 protein is CSARGGLAHENNEQYF. The CDR3 DNA is TGCAGTGCTAGAGGTGGACTAGCGCACGAAAACAATGAGCAGTACTTC.

The V gene is TRBV6-1, the J gene TRBJ2-5; 11 bases match TRBD1. Germline V gives CDR1 MNHNS, CDR2 SASEGT. The CDR3 totals 13 residues. V trimming: 4 bases; J trimming: 10 bases; junction bases outside the gene matches: 5. The CDR3 here is CASSVGQGVVQYF. The DNA of the CDR3 is TGTGCCAGCAGTGTGGGACAGGGGGTTGTCCAGTACTTC.

The chain has TRBV5-6 and TRBJ2-6; TRBD1 is a possible D gene (6 bases). Germline V gene sequence: CDR1 SGHDT, CDR2 YYEEEE. Trimming removed 0 bases from V and 2 bases from J, with 12 bases in between. The CDR3 spans 17 residues. The CDR3 DNA sequence: TGTGCCAGCAGCTTGGTTCCCAGGGGAGCTGGGGCCAACGTCCTGACTTTC. Protein: CASSLVPRGAGANVLTF.

CDR3 region: CASSVGTSGTHSYEQYF. As DNA, the CDR3 is TGTGCCAGCAGCGTAGGAACTAGCGGTACCCACTCCTACGAGCAGTACTTC. This chain joins TRBV9 and TRBJ2-7; 8 positions agree with TRBD2. Looked up from germline, CDR1 is SGDLS and CDR2 is YYNGEE. Losses at the gene ends were 0 bases for V and 0 bases for J; bases not matched to a gene: 8. This CDR3 region has 17 residues.

This chain uses TRBV5-1 with TRBJ2-5, with 8 bases matching TRBD2. The DNA matches TRBJ2-7 better at its end, which makes the J call doubtful. CDR1 is SGHRS and CDR2 is YFSETQ in the germline V gene. CDR3 length equals 14 residues. The CDR3 DNA follows: TGCGCCAGCAGCTCGCAGCGGGAGTCTTACGAGCAGTACTTC. This translates into CASSSQRESYEQYF.

This clonotype occurred many times. The chain employs TRBV15 and TRBJ2-7, with 7 bases lining up with TRBD2. Germline V gene data show CDR1 as LNHNV and CDR2 as YYDKDF (reference sequence). V lost 0 bases, J lost 2 bases, and 4 bases stayed unmatched. This CDR3 has 15 residues. The CDR3 nucleotides are TGTGCCACCAGCAGAGAAGGGGAGGGTACCTACGAGCAGTACTTC. Protein sequence: CATSREGEGTYEQYF.

The chain combines TRBV7-3 with TRBJ2-1; possibly TRBD2 for D (6 bases). V was pared by 3 bases and J by 12 bases, with 15 bases between. Germline CDR1 SGHTA, CDR2 FQGTGA. The CDR3 runs 13 residues. Here the CDR3 reads CASSFTGGTMQFF. The CDR3 DNA follows: TGTGCCAGCAGCTTCACCGGCGGGACGATGCAGTTCTTC.

The V and J genes are TRBV28 and TRBJ2-5; D is unresolved. Trimming removed 6 bases from V and 5 bases from J, with 13 bases in between. The germline CDR1 and CDR2 sequences are MDHEN and SYDVKM. The CDR3 spans 13 residues. For the CDR3, the DNA is TGTGCCAGCAGAAATACAGTAATGGAGACCCAGTACTTC. This translates into CASRNTVMETQYF. Together with reference TRBV28 and TRBJ2-5, the CDR3 gives the full variable domain: DVKVTQSSRYLVKRTGEKVFLECVQDMDHENMFWYRQDPGLGLRLIYFSYDVKMKEKGDIPEGYSVSREKKERFSLILESASTNQTSMYLCASRNTVMETQYFGPGTRLLVL.

To note about this clonotype: This may arise from a read error, as a much more abundant clone is one base away. This chain uses TRBV12-3 or TRBV12-4 with TRBJ2-7; D gene ambiguous. This CDR3 contains 14 residues. Between the trimmed V and J ends, which lost 5 bases and 7 bases, there was a span of 18 bases. The CDR3 region is CASSVGMKLWEQYF. Here the CDR3 DNA reads TGTGCCAGCAGTGTTGGGATGAAACTGTGGGAGCAGTACTTC.

As concerns this clonotype: Since a much larger clone is just one base distant, this may be a read error. The J gene is TRBJ1-2, the V gene TRBV18; no firm D call. The CDR3 consists of 14 residues. Germline V gene lookup returns CDR1 KGHSH and CDR2 LQKENI. CDR3 loop: CAGSPTAQSRGYTF. For the CDR3, the DNA is TGTGCCGGCTCACCGACCGCCCAAAGTCGTGGCTACACCTTC.

The chain uses TRBV12-3 or TRBV12-4 and TRBJ2-5; D ambiguous. Between the trimmed V and J ends, which lost 0 bases and 3 bases, there was a span of 8 bases. The CDR3 loop spans 14 amino acids. In nucleotides, the CDR3 is TGTGCCAGCAGTTTAGCGGGTCGCAAAGAGACCCAGTACTTC. Translating gives CASSLAGRKETQYF.

Turning to this clonotype: Being one base from a much bigger clone, this may be a read error. The chain has TRBV9 and TRBJ2-5; D perhaps matches TRBD2 (5 bases). The germline V gene has CDR1 SGDLS and CDR2 YYNGEE. Trimming left V 0 bases short and J 11 bases short, with 23 bases between. CDR3 length equals 16 residues. The CDR3 DNA sequence: TGTGCCAGCAGCGTAGCGGATCGAGGGTGGAACGATGAGCAGTACTTC. Translated: CASSVADRGWNDEQYF.

The chain joins TRBV7-2 to TRBJ2-3, with a tentative D call TRBD2 (5 bases). Trimming pared 3 bases from V and 6 bases from J, leaving 16 bases between. The CDR3 is 15 residues long. Germline CDR1 and CDR2: SGHTA and FQGNSA. CDR3 amino acids: CASSFQSSSGDTQYF. The CDR3 nucleotides read TGTGCCAGCAGCTTTCAAAGCTCCTCGGGGGATACGCAGTATTTT.